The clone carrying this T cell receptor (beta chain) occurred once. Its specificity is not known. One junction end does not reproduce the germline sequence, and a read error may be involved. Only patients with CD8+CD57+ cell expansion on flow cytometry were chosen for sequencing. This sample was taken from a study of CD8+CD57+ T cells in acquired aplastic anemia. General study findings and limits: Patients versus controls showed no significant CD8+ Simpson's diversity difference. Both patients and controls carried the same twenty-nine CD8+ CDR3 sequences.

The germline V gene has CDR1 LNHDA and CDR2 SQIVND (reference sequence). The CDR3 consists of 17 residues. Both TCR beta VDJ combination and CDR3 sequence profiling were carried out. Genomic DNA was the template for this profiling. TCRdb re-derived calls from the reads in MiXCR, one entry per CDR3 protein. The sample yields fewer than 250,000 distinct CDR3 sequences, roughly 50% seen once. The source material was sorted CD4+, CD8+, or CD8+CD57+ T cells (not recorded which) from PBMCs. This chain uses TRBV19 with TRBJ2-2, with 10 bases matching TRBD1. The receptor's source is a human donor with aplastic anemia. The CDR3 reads CASSMNQDRGNTGEPFF. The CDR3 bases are TGTGCCAGCAGTATGAATCAGGACAGGGGGAACACCGGGGAGCCGTTTTTT.